What follows are 6 T cell receptor beta chains derived from one specimen sequenced in a study of beta chain features in type 1 diabetes (dated 2018 in TCRdb). General conclusions and limits of the study: A moderate but significant shortening of TCRB CDR3 length was observed in type 1 diabetes patients in all four CD4+ subsets.

Antigens of these TCRs are unknown. The method was the immunoSEQ multiplex PCR assay. All of the isolated RNA was reverse transcribed with the High Capacity cDNA Reverse Transcription Kit, so expressed TCRB transcripts were sequenced. The immuneACCESS repertoire file appears here via TCRdb, limited to in-frame rearrangements. These files lack a portion of the clones; in checked studies, under half of the deficit traces to unresolved V genes, and the cause of the others is not known. A total of 95,000 to 150,000 clones appear in this sample, about a sixth of them only once. The top ten hold approximately 2.3% of the sample. The sequenced sample was central memory CD4+ T cells from blood. Receptor source: a young man with type 1 diabetes.

The V and J genes are TRBV27 and TRBJ1-1, with 9 positions matching TRBD1. The CDR3 is made up of 13 amino acids. Germline values: CDR1 MNHEY, CDR2 SMNVEV (reference sequence). Trimming at V came to 7 bases and at J to 6 bases, leaving 6 bases not matched to a gene. CDR3 sequence: CASTTDRGAEAFF. In DNA form, the CDR3 reads TGTGCCAGCACCACGGACAGGGGCGCTGAAGCTTTCTTT.

This rearrangement joins TRBV4-2 to TRBJ2-7; TRBD1 matches 7 bases. CDR3 size: 13 residues. Trimming took 0 bases from V and 7 from J; bases not matched to a gene: 3. Germline V gene sequence: CDR1 LGHNA, CDR2 YNFKEQ. CDR3 amino acids: CASSQDWDREQYF. Here the CDR3 DNA reads TGTGCCAGCAGCCAAGATTGGGACAGAGAGCAGTACTTC.

The chain has TRBV29-1 and TRBJ2-3, with D perhaps given as TRBD1 or TRBD2 (6 bases each). The CDR3 spans 14 residues. CDR1 and CDR2 (germline): SQVTM, ANQGSEA. V was pared by 4 bases and J by 0 bases, with 11 bases between. Here the CDR3 DNA reads TGCAGCGTTGGAACGGGGGCTAGCACAGATACGCAGTATTTT. Amino acids: CSVGTGASTDTQYF.

The chain links TRBV9 to TRBJ1-5, with 10 bases lining up with TRBD1. CDR1 is SGDLS, CDR2 YYNGEE, per germline. The ends lost 4 bases at V and 3 bases at J; junction bases unmatched: 4. This CDR3 comprises 15 residues. CDR3 in amino acids: CASSPGQGINQPQHF. CDR3 sequence (DNA): TGTGCCAGCAGCCCGGGACAGGGGATCAATCAGCCCCAGCATTTT.

This clone was found a few times. The chain carries TRBV9 and TRBJ1-6, with D perhaps TRBD1 (5 bases). Looked up from germline, CDR1 is SGDLS and CDR2 is YYNGEE. The CDR3 has 15 residues. The ends were cut back, 0 bases at V and 11 bases at J, with 15 bases in the middle. The CDR3 sequence is CASSVEGTLTAPLHF. In DNA, the CDR3 is TGTGCCAGCAGCGTAGAAGGGACCCTTACGGCACCCCTCCACTTT. The variable domain in full, completed from reference TRBV9 and TRBJ1-6, reads DSGVTQTPKHLITATGQRVTLRCSPRSGDLSVYWYQQSLDQGLQFLIQYYNGEERAKGNILERFSAQQFPDLHSELNLSSLELGDSALYFCASSVEGTLTAPLHFGNGTRLTVT.

The chain couples TRBV7-3 to TRBJ2-3, with D uncertain. V lost 2 bases and J lost 1, with 13 bases in between. Germline loops: CDR1 SGHTA, CDR2 FQGTGA. The CDR3 length is 16 residues. CDR3 coding DNA: TGTGCCAGCAGCTTAGCCGCCGCATCCGGCACAGATACGCAGTATTTT. As protein: CASSLAAASGTDTQYF. Supplemented by reference TRBV7-3 and TRBJ2-3, the full variable domain reads GAGVSQTPSNKVTEKGKYVELRCDPISGHTALYWYRQSLGQGPEFLIYFQGTGAADDSGLPNDRFFAVRPEGSVSTLKIQRTERGDSAVYLCASSLAAASGTDTQYFGPGTRLTVL.